One and the same sample provided the 15 T cell receptor beta chains below, sequenced in a study of blood T cell repertoires in COVID-19. The table came from immunoSEQ multiplex PCR; TCRdb's copy has only in-frame clones and leaves some out. The sample has about 270,000 clones, 88% seen once. The specimen sequenced was PBMCs or T cells enriched from blood (not recorded which). These receptors came from a woman in her 50s who had recovered from COVID-19.

The rearrangement uses TRBV27 and TRBJ2-1; 7 bases are shared with TRBD2. Germline V gene lookup returns CDR1 MNHEY and CDR2 SMNVEV (reference sequence). Trimming at V came to 7 bases and at J to 4 bases, leaving 7 bases not matched to a gene. The CDR3 is 14 residues long. The CDR3 DNA reads as TGTGCCAGCACCTCGGGAGGTTCTTACAATGAGCAGTTCTTC. Translated: CASTSGGSYNEQFF.

The chain combines TRBV10-1 with TRBJ2-5, with 9 nucleotides matching TRBD1. Looked up from germline, CDR1 is WNHNN and CDR2 is SYGVQD (reference sequence). The CDR3 has 15 amino acids. V shed 3 bases and J 1 base; nucleotides not matched to a gene: 3. This CDR3 is CASSDGQGTQETQYF. The DNA of the CDR3 is TGCGCCAGCAGTGACGGACAGGGGACCCAAGAGACCCAGTACTTC.

The gene calls are TRBV6-5 and TRBJ2-1; 8 bases match TRBD1. J gave up 8 bases and V 6 bases, and 9 bases lay outside the gene matches. The germline V gene has CDR1 MNHEY and CDR2 SVGAGI. The CDR3 is made up of 14 amino acids. The DNA of the CDR3 is TGTGCCAGCAGGAGAGGACAGGGTACGGATGAGCAGTTCTTC. Protein product: CASRRGQGTDEQFF.

The CDR3 here is CASSLGGEYYQPQHF. For the CDR3, the DNA is TGTGCCAGCAGCTTGGGTGGAGAGTATTATCAGCCCCAGCATTTT. The rearrangement joins TRBV5-5 to TRBJ1-5; D uncertain. Germline CDR1 and CDR2: SGHKS and YYEKEE (reference sequence). V was shortened by 0 bases and J by 5 bases, with 12 bases between the two germline ends. CDR3 length equals 15 residues.

The gene calls are TRBV6-5 and TRBJ1-5, with a weak D call TRBD1 (5 bases). Germline V CDR1 and CDR2: MNHEY, SVGAGI. V was shortened by 5 bases and J by 3 bases, with 8 bases between the two germline ends. This CDR3 is 13 amino acids long. CDR3 region: CASSRQYNQPQHF. The CDR3 nucleotides read TGTGCCAGCAGTCGACAGTACAATCAGCCCCAGCATTTT.

This sequence joins TRBV6-5 and TRBJ1-2, with D possibly TRBD1 on 5 matching bases. The CDR3 is 15 residues long. The V gene lost 0 bases and the J gene lost 2 bases, with 10 bases spanning the gap. CDR1 and CDR2 (germline): MNHEY, SVGAGI. CDR3 DNA: TGTGCCAGCAGTTACTCGAAGGCAGGGAACTATGGCTACACCTTC. As protein: CASSYSKAGNYGYTF.

Written as DNA, the CDR3 is TGTGCCAGCAGTTTACCCGGGGTCCAAGAGACCCAGTACTTC. It encodes CASSLPGVQETQYF. The chain is built from TRBV28 and TRBJ2-5; D is perhaps TRBD2 (5 bases). This CDR3 has 14 residues. The V and J ends lost 2 bases and 1 base respectively, with 8 bases between them. Per the germline V gene, CDR1 is MDHEN and CDR2 is SYDVKM. Full variable domain (rest looked up from reference TRBV28 and TRBJ2-5): DVKVTQSSRYLVKRTGEKVFLECVQDMDHENMFWYRQDPGLGLRLIYFSYDVKMKEKGDIPEGYSVSREKKERFSLILESASTNQTSMYLCASSLPGVQETQYFGPGTRLLVL.

The J gene is TRBJ2-4, the V gene TRBV30, with TRBD2 as a possible D gene (5 bases). Trimming shortened V by 6 bases and J by 7 bases, and 16 bases separated the two germline ends. This CDR3 has 13 amino acids. CDR1 and CDR2 (germline): GTSNPN, SVGIG (reference sequence). The CDR3 sequence is CACLREGGNIQYF. In nucleotides, the CDR3 is TGTGCCTGCCTCCGAGAGGGTGGGAACATTCAGTACTTC.

This chain joins TRBV27 and TRBJ1-1; D is unclear. V lost 5 bases and J 0 bases, leaving 7 bases between the germline ends. Per the germline V gene, CDR1 is MNHEY and CDR2 is SMNVEV (reference sequence). This CDR3 region has 13 residues. The CDR3 bases are TGTGCCAGCAGTCGGTCGATGAACACTGAAGCTTTCTTT. The encoded protein is CASSRSMNTEAFF.

V gene TRBV4-3 combines with J gene TRBJ1-2; a weak D match, TRBD1 (5 bases). Germline-derived CDR1 and CDR2 are LGHNA and YSLEER. This CDR3 spans 16 amino acids. Trimming stripped 0 bases from V and 3 bases from J, with 14 bases between. CDR3 sequence (DNA): TGCGCCAGCAGCCAAGAAGGACAAGGCTTTTACTATGGCTACACCTTC. Its translation: CASSQEGQGFYYGYTF.

The chain employs TRBV2 and TRBJ2-5, with D perhaps matching TRBD1 (6 bases). V was trimmed by 6 bases and J by 2 bases, leaving 10 bases between them. The CDR3 extends over 13 amino acids. Germline CDR1 and CDR2: SNHLY and FYNNEI. The CDR3, as DNA: TGTGCCAGCAGGCGGACAGAACAAGAGACCCAGTACTTC. Its protein product is CASRRTEQETQYF.

This clone occurred once. The CDR3: CASRTLAGGNTGELFF. In nucleotides, the CDR3 is TGTGCCAGCAGAACACTAGCGGGAGGAAACACCGGGGAGCTGTTTTTT. V is TRBV11-2 and J is TRBJ2-2; 12 nucleotides agree with TRBD2. CDR1 and CDR2 (germline): SGHAT, FQNNGV. The CDR3 is 16 residues long. Trimming removed 6 bases from V and 2 bases from J; junction bases left unmatched: 4. Full variable domain (rest looked up from reference TRBV11-2 and TRBJ2-2): EAGVAQSPRYKIIEKRQSVAFWCNPISGHATLYWYQQILGQGPKLLIQFQNNGVVDDSQLPKDRFSAERLKGVDSTLKIQPAKLEDSAVYLCASRTLAGGNTGELFFGEGSRLTVL.

The chain employs TRBV29-1 and TRBJ1-2; D is unresolved. Per germline, CDR1 SQVTM and CDR2 ANQGSEA. The V end lost 5 bases, the J end lost 2 bases, and 12 bases lay between the germline ends. The CDR3 spans 13 residues. The CDR3 is CSVRWAGNYGYTF. For the CDR3, the DNA is TGCAGCGTTCGATGGGCAGGCAACTATGGCTACACCTTC.

The chain carries TRBV19 and TRBJ1-1; no firm D call. The germline CDR1 and CDR2 sequences are LNHDA and SQIVND (reference sequence). The CDR3 is 13 residues long. Deletions cut 4 bases from V and 5 bases from J, with 11 bases between. CDR3 residues: CASSRRGGTEAFF. The CDR3 DNA reads TGTGCCAGTAGTAGGCGGGGAGGGACTGAAGCTTTCTTT. Full variable domain (missing parts from reference TRBV19 and TRBJ1-1): DGGITQSPKYLFRKEGQNVTLSCEQNLNHDAMYWYRQDPGQGLRLIYYSQIVNDFQKGDIAEGYSVSREKKESFPLTVTSAQKNPTAFYLCASSRRGGTEAFFGQGTRLTVV.

This sequence joins TRBV18 and TRBJ2-3; 9 positions match TRBD2. The V gene end was trimmed by 6 bases and the J gene end by 1 base; junction bases not matched to a gene: 11. Germline assignment: CDR1 KGHSH and CDR2 LQKENI. The length of the CDR3 is 17 residues. The CDR3 reads CASSPLGLAFGTDTQYF. For the CDR3, the DNA is TGTGCCAGCTCGCCTCTCGGACTAGCGTTCGGCACAGATACGCAGTATTTT.